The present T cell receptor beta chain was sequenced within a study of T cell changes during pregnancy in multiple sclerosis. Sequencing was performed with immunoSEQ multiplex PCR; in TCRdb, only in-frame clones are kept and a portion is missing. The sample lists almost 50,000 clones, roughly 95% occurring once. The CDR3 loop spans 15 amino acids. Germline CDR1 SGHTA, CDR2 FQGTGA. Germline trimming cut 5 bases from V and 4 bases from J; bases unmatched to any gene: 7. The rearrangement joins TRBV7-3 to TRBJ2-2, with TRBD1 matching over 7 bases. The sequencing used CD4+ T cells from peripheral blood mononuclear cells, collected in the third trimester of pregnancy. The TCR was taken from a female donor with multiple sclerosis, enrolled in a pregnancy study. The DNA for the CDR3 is TGTGCCAGCAGCGCAACAGGGGCAAGCACCGGGGAGCTGTTTTTT. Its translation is CASSATGASTGELFF.